A selection of T cell receptor beta chains follows, all from one sample in a study of tumor-infiltrating lymphocytes in primary liver carcinoma. TCRdb recomputed calls from the multiplex PCR reads with MiXCR, one row per CDR3 protein. This table holds over 40,000 distinct CDR3 sequences, about 77% found once. The sample taken for sequencing was liver tumor tissue from sampling region 5. The source is a man aged 35-49 years with primary liver carcinoma and hepatitis B virus infection. Each CDR3 is given with its conserved first and last residue. D genes are given only for firm matches. Rows give clone size only sometimes, using once, few, many, or a class for an expanded clone.

D gene: TRBD1
clone size: few
J gene: TRBJ2-6
V gene: TRBV11-2
CDR3 protein: CASSVGGDRGISLSGVNVLTF
CDR3 DNA: TGTGCCAGCAGTGTGGGGGGAGACAGGGGCATTTCCCTCTCTGGGGTCAACGTCCTGACTTTC

D gene: NA
clone size: NA
J gene: TRBJ2-7
V gene: TRBV20-1
CDR3 protein: CIAREGHPKRNEQYF
CDR3 DNA: TGCATTGCCCGCGAGGGCCACCCCAAGAGGAACGAGCAGTACTTC

D gene: NA
clone size: NA
J gene: TRBJ1-6
V gene: TRBV5-4
CDR3 protein: CASSLDLSYNSLHHF
CDR3 DNA: TGTGCCAGTAGCTTGGATCTTTCGTATAATTCACTCCACCACTTT

D gene: NA
clone size: NA
J gene: TRBJ1-2
V gene: TRBV12-3/TRBV12-4
CDR3 protein: CASSRMIHYGYTF
CDR3 DNA: TGTGCCAGCAGCCGTATGATTCACTATGGCTACACCTTT

D gene: NA
clone size: NA
J gene: TRBJ2-1
V gene: TRBV6-5
CDR3 protein: CANSCNLASSYNEQFF
CDR3 DNA: TGTGCCAACAGTTGTAATCTAGCGAGCTCCTACAATGAGCAGTTCTTC

D gene: TRBD2
clone size: NA
J gene: TRBJ2-1
V gene: TRBV2
CDR3 protein: CVSTNLGTNGSNEQLF
CDR3 DNA: TGTGTCAGCACAAACTTAGGGACTAACGGCAGCAATGAGCAGCTCTTC

D gene: TRBD2
clone size: few
J gene: TRBJ2-3
V gene: TRBV11-1
CDR3 protein: CASSLARTSGFTDTQYF
CDR3 DNA: TGTGCCAGCAGCTTAGCACGGACTAGCGGGTTCACAGATACGCAGTATTTT

D gene: NA
clone size: NA
J gene: TRBJ2-7
V gene: TRBV5-4
CDR3 protein: CASSPTRTRINEQYF
CDR3 DNA: TGTGCCAGCAGCCCAACCCGGACAAGAATCAACGAGCAGTACTTC

D gene: NA
clone size: medium-sized
J gene: TRBJ2-4
V gene: TRBV28
CDR3 protein: CASSPPGLARNIQYF
CDR3 DNA: TGTGCCAGCAGCCCTCCCGGGTTGGCCAGAAACATTCAGTACTTC

D gene: TRBD2
clone size: few
J gene: TRBJ2-7
V gene: TRBV4-3
CDR3 protein: CASNQDRASGYGQYF
CDR3 DNA: TGCGCCAGCAACCAAGATCGGGCTAGCGGCTACGGGCAGTACTTC

D gene: TRBD2
clone size: once
J gene: TRBJ2-7
V gene: TRBV6-2/TRBV6-3
CDR3 protein: CAGSTPTSGGYVQHF
CDR3 DNA: TGTGCCGGCAGCACTCCGACTAGCGGAGGGTACGTGCAGCACTTC

D gene: NA
clone size: NA
J gene: TRBJ1-1
V gene: TRBV28
CDR3 protein: CAGSVTGTHSGAFF
CDR3 DNA: TGTGCCGGCAGTGTAACCGGGACACACTCCGGAGCTTTCTTT

D gene: NA
clone size: many
J gene: TRBJ2-2
V gene: TRBV6-4
CDR3 protein: CASSDLNENTGELFF
CDR3 DNA: TGTGCCAGCAGTGATTTGAATGAGAACACCGGGGAGCTGTTTTTT

D gene: NA
clone size: NA
J gene: TRBJ2-1
V gene: TRBV5-1
CDR3 protein: CASSLESNEEFF
CDR3 DNA: TGCGCCAGCAGCTTGGAGAGTAATGAGGAGTTCTTC

D gene: TRBD1
clone size: NA
J gene: TRBJ1-3
V gene: TRBV29-1
CDR3 protein: CSVLGYRGRGNTIYF
CDR3 DNA: TGCAGCGTTCTGGGGTACAGGGGGCGAGGAAATACCATATATTTT

D gene: TRBD1
clone size: NA
J gene: TRBJ2-1
V gene: TRBV14
CDR3 protein: CASGQEGQGTGYIEQFF
CDR3 DNA: TGTGCCAGCGGTCAGGAGGGTCAGGGGACAGGGTACATTGAGCAGTTCTTC

D gene: NA
clone size: NA
J gene: TRBJ2-7
V gene: TRBV29-1
CDR3 protein: CSAMTSRTGTPYEQYF
CDR3 DNA: TGCAGCGCCATGACATCCAGGACCGGCACTCCCTACGAGCAGTACTTT

D gene: TRBD2
clone size: NA
J gene: TRBJ2-1
V gene: TRBV6-2/TRBV6-3
CDR3 protein: CVSNPRPAGGDEQFF
CDR3 DNA: TGTGTCAGCAACCCAAGACCAGCGGGAGGGGATGAGCAGTTCTTC

D gene: TRBD2
clone size: NA
J gene: TRBJ2-1
V gene: TRBV12-3/TRBV12-4
CDR3 protein: CASAGLAGPRWFF
CDR3 DNA: TGTGCCAGCGCCGGACTAGCGGGTCCCAGATGGTTCTTC

D gene: NA
clone size: NA
J gene: TRBJ2-7
V gene: TRBV5-6
CDR3 protein: CASSRTWIGSYDQYF
CDR3 DNA: TGTGCCAGCAGTCGGACATGGATCGGGTCCTACGATCAATACTTC

D gene: NA
clone size: once
J gene: TRBJ2-7
V gene: TRBV11-2
CDR3 protein: CVSSPRGYERYF
CDR3 DNA: TGTGTCAGCAGTCCCCGGGGCTACGAGCGGTACTTC

D gene: TRBD2
clone size: medium-sized
J gene: TRBJ2-1
V gene: TRBV4-2
CDR3 protein: CASSQDQSGRKEQFF
CDR3 DNA: TGTGCCAGCAGCCAAGACCAGAGCGGGAGGAAAGAGCAGTTCTTC

D gene: NA
clone size: NA
J gene: TRBJ2-1
V gene: TRBV12-3/TRBV12-4
CDR3 protein: CASSLGLAFNAQFF
CDR3 DNA: TGTGCCAGCAGTCTTGGTCTAGCGTTCAATGCGCAGTTCTTC

D gene: TRBD2
clone size: NA
J gene: TRBJ2-1
V gene: TRBV11-2
CDR3 protein: CASSTSGLYNELFF
CDR3 DNA: TGCGCCAGCAGTACTAGCGGGCTCTACAATGAGCTGTTCTTC

D gene: NA
clone size: medium-sized
J gene: TRBJ1-1
V gene: TRBV4-2
CDR3 protein: CASSQDRGNTEAFF
CDR3 DNA: TGTGCCAGCAGCCAAGATCGGGGGAACACTGAAGCTTTCTTT

D gene: NA
clone size: medium-sized
J gene: TRBJ2-2
V gene: TRBV6-4
CDR3 protein: CASSAEGAGELFF
CDR3 DNA: TGTGCCAGCAGTGCGGAAGGGGCAGGGGAGCTGTTTTTT

D gene: NA
clone size: once
J gene: TRBJ2-1
V gene: TRBV5-1
CDR3 protein: CASSLVGTEQFF
CDR3 DNA: TGCGCCAGCAGCTTGGTCGGGACCGAGCAGTTCTTC

D gene: TRBD2
clone size: NA
J gene: TRBJ2-7
V gene: TRBV6-2/TRBV6-3
CDR3 protein: CASRTPTSGAYEQYF
CDR3 DNA: TGTGCCAGCAGGACTCCGACTAGCGGGGCGTACGAGCAGTACTTC

D gene: TRBD2
clone size: many
J gene: TRBJ2-2
V gene: TRBV6-2/TRBV6-3
CDR3 protein: CASERGGANTGELFF
CDR3 DNA: TGTGCCAGCGAACGGGGGGGTGCGAACACCGGGGAGCTGTTTTTT

D gene: NA
clone size: NA
J gene: TRBJ1-2
V gene: TRBV10-3
CDR3 protein: CAISEWGNGYGYTF
CDR3 DNA: TGTGCCATCAGTGAATGGGGGAATGGCTATGGCTACACCTTC

D gene: TRBD2
clone size: few
J gene: TRBJ2-5
V gene: TRBV20-1
CDR3 protein: CSAQTSGNSETQYF
CDR3 DNA: TGCAGTGCTCAGACTAGCGGGAATTCGGAGACCCAGTACTTC

D gene: TRBD1
clone size: NA
J gene: TRBJ1-5
V gene: TRBV20-1
CDR3 protein: CSARGTGKQSQHF
CDR3 DNA: TGCAGTGCTAGGGGGACAGGGAAGCAGTCCCAGCATTTT

D gene: NA
clone size: NA
J gene: TRBJ1-1
V gene: TRBV29-1
CDR3 protein: CSDGGGSDMNTEAFF
CDR3 DNA: TGCAGCGATGGTGGAGGATCGGATATGAACACTGAAGCTTTCTTT

D gene: NA
clone size: NA
J gene: TRBJ2-7
V gene: TRBV28
CDR3 protein: CASSLGGLHYEQYF
CDR3 DNA: TGTGCCAGCAGTCTGGGGGGGCTACATTACGAGCAGTACTTC

D gene: NA
clone size: NA
J gene: TRBJ2-3
V gene: TRBV11-2
CDR3 protein: CASSPRGRVDTQYF
CDR3 DNA: TGTGCCAGCAGCCCCCGGGGCCGGGTAGATACGCAGTACTTT

D gene: TRBD2
clone size: NA
J gene: TRBJ2-1
V gene: TRBV11-2
CDR3 protein: CACSFSGPFDYEQFF
CDR3 DNA: TGTGCCTGCAGCTTTAGCGGGCCATTCGACTATGAGCAGTTCTTC

D gene: NA
clone size: NA
J gene: TRBJ1-5
V gene: TRBV6-1
CDR3 protein: CASSPHPRRFNQPQHF
CDR3 DNA: TGTGCCAGCAGCCCCCACCCTCGGCGGTTCAATCAGCCCCAGCATTTT

D gene: NA
clone size: once
J gene: TRBJ2-1
V gene: TRBV12-3/TRBV12-4
CDR3 protein: CASSLWRHLFNEQFF
CDR3 DNA: TGTGCCAGCAGTTTATGGCGGCACCTGTTCAACGAGCAGTTCTTC

D gene: TRBD1
clone size: large
J gene: TRBJ2-4
V gene: TRBV11-1
CDR3 protein: CASSSPGQGASKNIQYF
CDR3 DNA: TGTGCCAGCAGCTCTCCGGGACAGGGAGCATCAAAAAACATTCAGTACTTC

D gene: TRBD1
clone size: few
J gene: TRBJ1-1
V gene: TRBV7-2
CDR3 protein: CASSLPGQKNTEAFF
CDR3 DNA: TGTGCCAGCAGCTTGCCGGGACAGAAGAACACTGAAGCTTTCTTT